Below are 5 T cell receptor beta chains sequenced from a single sample in a study of T-cell memory formation after mild COVID-19. A single record per CDR3 protein comes from TCRdb applying MiXCR to the 5' RACE reads. Of roughly 550,000 distinct CDR3 sequences in the sample, just over 20% are singletons; the top ten hold under 15%. Input material: PBMCs or a T cell subset sorted from them (not recorded which). The receptors originated from an adult woman who had mild COVID-19 (a few samples of this study predate the infection). Cell type and time point are not known.

Only a few counts were recorded for this clonotype. The rearrangement links TRBV7-9 to TRBJ2-1, with D perhaps matching TRBD1 (5 bases). V was trimmed by 10 bases and J by 10 bases, leaving 17 bases between them. This CDR3 has 12 amino acids. Germline loops: CDR1 SEHNR, CDR2 FQNEAQ (reference sequence). The CDR3 DNA sequence: TGTGCCATACAACTCAGGGTTGTGGAGCAGTTCTTC. This translates into CAIQLRVVEQFF.

This clonotype was picked up a small number of times. This rearrangement joins TRBV12-3 or TRBV12-4 to TRBJ2-7; 7 bases fit TRBD1. There are 15 residues in the CDR3. V gave up 5 bases and J gave up 1 base; unmatched junction bases: 8. For the CDR3, the DNA is TGTGCCAGCAGTCACCCGACAGGGCAATCCTACGAGCAGTACTTC. Residues: CASSHPTGQSYEQYF.

This sequence joins TRBV7-9 and TRBJ1-2; no clear D gene. Trimming pared 3 bases from V and 8 bases from J, leaving 10 bases between. This CDR3 spans 12 amino acids. CDR1 SEHNR and CDR2 FQNEAQ come from the germline V gene (reference sequence). The CDR3 is CASSFKGNGYTF. The CDR3 DNA sequence: TGTGCCAGCAGCTTCAAGGGAAACGGCTACACCTTC.

This clonotype has a handful of counts. The V call is TRBV12-3 or TRBV12-4, the J call TRBJ1-1; D is perhaps TRBD1 (5 bases). The CDR3 extends over 15 amino acids. V gave up 6 bases and J gave up 1 base, with 15 bases separating them. Written as DNA, the CDR3 is TGTGCCAGCAGCCCAAGGCGGGGACCGAACACTGAAGCTTTCTTT. Residues: CASSPRRGPNTEAFF.

The rearrangement links TRBV12-3 or TRBV12-4 to TRBJ2-7; 11 positions agree with TRBD2. V was pared by 2 bases and J by 6 bases, with 3 bases of the junction left unmatched. The CDR3 consists of 14 residues. As DNA, the CDR3 is TGTGCCAGCAGTTTAATAGCGGGGGGGCCCGAGCAGTACTTC. The encoded protein is CASSLIAGGPEQYF.